This is a list of T cell receptor beta chains from one sample in a study of Graves' ophthalmopathy and Graves' hyperthyroidism. Each CDR3 protein is one row after TCRdb ran MiXCR on the multiplex PCR reads. The table includes 1 million to 1.3 million distinct CDR3 sequences, about 38% detected once. Source material: peripheral blood or thyroid tissue (not recorded which). Receptors were obtained from an adult man with Graves' hyperthyroidism. Both conserved end residues are part of each CDR3.

J	V	CDR3
TRBJ1-2	TRBV10-2	CALRSGGYTF
TRBJ1-2	TRBV7-9	CASSPQGTEDGYTF
TRBJ1-6	TRBV7-2	CARETGLFNSPLHF
TRBJ1-4	TRBV7-9	CASSRHEKLFF
TRBJ2-3	TRBV7-9	CASSLTGGADTQYF
TRBJ2-7	TRBV11-2	CASATGQGAQEQYF
TRBJ2-1	TRBV10-3	CAISEGTGGGFF
TRBJ1-5	TRBV15	CATSRGRGALVMQPQHF
TRBJ1-1	TRBV6-5	CASSYSPWEKAFF
TRBJ1-6	TRBV5-1	CASSFADDGSSPLHF
TRBJ2-7	TRBV5-1	CASSFEVGREQYF
TRBJ2-7	TRBV2	CASTRDSGLYEQYF
TRBJ2-5	TRBV6-9	CASSYYRRQETQYF
TRBJ1-4	TRBV4-3	CASSQNNGGEKLFF